One and the same sample provided the 26 T cell receptor beta chains below, sequenced in a study of control samples from healthy donors and cancer patients. TCRdb's copy holds only in-frame clones and misses some; the assay was immunoSEQ multiplex PCR. The profile shows some 82,000 clones, around 87% of them singletons. The sample comprised blood. The receptors were gathered from a man aged 45-65 years in good health.

As for this clone: Other nucleotide sequences in the sample specify the same CDR3. The chain recombines TRBV27 with TRBJ2-1; tentatively, D is TRBD1 or TRBD2 (6 bases each). V was pared by 6 bases and J by 1 base, with 10 bases between. The CDR3 is 14 amino acids. Germline CDR1 is MNHEY and CDR2 is SMNVEV (reference sequence). DNA of the CDR3: TGTGCCAGCAGCTTAGGGGGGTCCTACAATGAGCAGTTCTTC. It specifies CASSLGGSYNEQFF.

This clone was picked up one time. The chain combines TRBV11-3 with TRBJ2-7; D uncertain. CDR1 SGHNT and CDR2 YENEEA come from the germline V gene. This CDR3 spans 16 amino acids. Between the trimmed V and J ends, which lost 0 bases and 2 bases, there was a span of 14 bases. CDR3 protein: CASSLDQLGRPYEQYF. The CDR3 region has the DNA TGTGCCAGCAGCTTAGATCAGTTGGGCCGCCCCTACGAGCAGTACTTC.

The chain couples TRBV5-8 to TRBJ2-2, with D perhaps TRBD2 (6 bases). The ends were cut back, 5 bases at V and 4 bases at J, with 15 bases in the middle. This CDR3 region has 15 residues. Germline CDR1 SGHTS, CDR2 YDEGEE. The CDR3 region is CASSIAVPGTGELFF. The CDR3 DNA reads TGTGCCAGCAGTATAGCGGTCCCGGGCACCGGGGAGCTGTTTTTT. Full variable domain (remainder filled in from reference TRBV5-8 and TRBJ2-2): EAGVTQSPTHLIKTRGQQATLRCSPISGHTSVYWYQQALGLGLQFLLWYDEGEERNRGNFPPRFSGRQFPNYSSELNVNALELEDSALYLCASSIAVPGTGELFFGEGSRLTVL.

Only one count was recorded for this clone. This chain connects TRBV14 to TRBJ1-1; D call uncertain. Germline V gene lookup returns CDR1 SGHDN and CDR2 FVKESK. The V end lost 1 base, the J end lost 1 base, and 4 bases lay between the germline ends. CDR3 size: 13 residues. The CDR3 protein is CASSQVGNTEAFF. DNA for the CDR3: TGTGCCAGCAGCCAAGTGGGGAACACTGAAGCTTTCTTT.

This clone has just one count. The V gene is TRBV2, the J gene TRBJ1-2; D might be TRBD1 (5 bases). From germline, CDR1 is SNHLY and CDR2 FYNNEI. CDR3 length: 14 residues. Trimming removed 4 bases from V and 4 bases from J, with 13 bases in between. The CDR3 sequence: CASSVDSSFYGYTF. CDR3 coding DNA: TGTGCCAGCAGTGTCGACAGCAGTTTCTATGGCTACACCTTC. Variable domain in full (rest from reference TRBV2 and TRBJ1-2): EPEVTQTPSHQVTQMGQEVILRCVPISNHLYFYWYRQILGQKVEFLVSFYNNEISEKSEIFDDQFSVERPDGSNFTLKIRSTKLEDSAMYFCASSVDSSFYGYTFGSGTRLTVV.

CDR3 sequence reads: CASSTGQGIEGNQPQHF. DNA for the CDR3: TGTGCCAGCAGCACGGGACAGGGGATTGAGGGCAATCAGCCCCAGCATTTT. The V and J genes are TRBV6-2 or TRBV6-3 and TRBJ1-5; 10 bases agree with TRBD1. Germline assignment: CDR1 MNHEY and CDR2 SVGEGT. This CDR3 is built from 17 residues. V shed 6 bases and J 2 bases; nucleotides not matched to a gene: 10.

CDR3 DNA: TGCGCCAGCCCCAAGACCGGGGAGCTGTTTTTT. Its translation: CASPKTGELFF. The V call is TRBV5-1, the J call TRBJ2-2; D is unclear. Trimming shortened V by 7 bases and J by 5 bases, and 6 bases separated the two germline ends. The length of the CDR3 is 11 residues. Germline CDR1 SGHRS, CDR2 YFSETQ.

The rearrangement uses TRBV15 and TRBJ1-4; 7 bases align to TRBD1. Germline CDR1 is LNHNV and CDR2 is YYDKDF (reference sequence). The length of the CDR3 is 16 residues. With V trimmed by 2 bases and J by 8 bases, 11 bases remained unmatched. The CDR3 DNA follows: TGTGCCACCAGCAGAAACACAGGGGTCGGTGGGGAAAAACTGTTTTTT. Translating gives CATSRNTGVGGEKLFF.

This chain joins TRBV20-1 and TRBJ1-1; D gene ambiguous. CDR3 length equals 13 residues. With 3 bases removed from V and 6 bases from J, the gap between germline ends came to 14 bases. Germline CDR1 DFQATT, CDR2 SNEGSKA (reference sequence). CDR3 coding DNA: TGCAGTGCTAGTGAGGGAGTTATCGCTGAAGCTTTCTTT. It yields the protein CSASEGVIAEAFF.

The chain couples TRBV7-2 to TRBJ1-3; tentative D call: TRBD1 (5 bases). Trimming shortened V by 5 bases and J by 8 bases, and 13 bases separated the two germline ends. There are 13 residues in the CDR3. Germline CDR1 and CDR2: SGHTA and FQGNSA. This CDR3 reads CASSPRGGDTIYF. Here the CDR3 DNA reads TGTGCCAGCAGCCCCCGGGGGGGAGACACCATATATTTT. Using reference TRBV7-2 and TRBJ1-3 for the parts outside the CDR3, the full variable domain is GAGVSQSPSNKVTEKGKDVELRCDPISGHTALYWYRQSLGQGLEFLIYFQGNSAPDKSGLPSDRFSAERTGGSVSTLTIQRTQQEDSAVYLCASSPRGGDTIYFGEGSWLTVV.

This clone appeared a single time. A junction boundary mismatches the germline segment, possibly from a read error. The rearrangement links TRBV3-1 (or the pseudogene TRBV3-2) to TRBJ1-1, with 7 bases lining up with TRBD1. Germline CDR1 LGHDT, CDR2 YNNKEL (reference sequence). The CDR3 covers 13 residues. The CDR3 DNA sequence: TGTGCCAGCAGCCTCCGGGACAGCCCGATAAATCTCTTT. This translates into CASSLRDSPINLF.

CDR3 DNA sequence: TGTGCCAGCAGTGAAGCATGGACAGGGGTCACTGAAGCTTTCTTT. Amino acid sequence: CASSEAWTGVTEAFF. V usage is TRBV6-1 and J usage is TRBJ1-1; 9 bases agree with TRBD1. This CDR3 is 15 amino acids long. Looked up from germline, CDR1 is MNHNS and CDR2 is SASEGT. The junction had 3 bases not matched to a gene; V was cut back by 0 bases and J by 4 bases.

The chain carries TRBV24-1 and TRBJ1-5; no firm D call. The CDR3 is 10 residues long. The V gene lost 12 bases and the J gene lost 9 bases, with 11 bases spanning the gap. Germline assignment: CDR1 KGHDR and CDR2 SFDVKD. CDR3 nucleotide sequence: TGTGCCGCTACAGCGGGGCCCCAGCATTTT. As protein: CAATAGPQHF.

The chain combines TRBV6-1 with TRBJ1-4, with 9 bases matching TRBD1. The CDR3 runs to 15 residues. Germline V gives CDR1 MNHNS, CDR2 SASEGT. V shed 2 bases and J 8 bases; nucleotides not matched to a gene: 6. The CDR3 bases are TGTGCCAGCAGTGAAACAAGGACAGGGGACGAAAAACTGTTTTTT. It yields the protein CASSETRTGDEKLFF.

The V gene is TRBV19, the J gene TRBJ1-1, with D tentatively TRBD1 (5 bases). CDR3 size: 14 residues. Per the germline V gene, CDR1 is LNHDA and CDR2 is SQIVND (reference sequence). V shed 4 bases and J shed 8 bases, with 17 bases lying between them. The CDR3 DNA reads TGTGCCAGTAGTAACGGTGCGGAGGGGCGGGAAGCTTTCTTT. Translation gives CASSNGAEGREAFF. The variable domain in full, with the rest retrieved from reference TRBV19 and TRBJ1-1, is DGGITQSPKYLFRKEGQNVTLSCEQNLNHDAMYWYRQDPGQGLRLIYYSQIVNDFQKGDIAEGYSVSREKKESFPLTVTSAQKNPTAFYLCASSNGAEGREAFFGQGTRLTVV.

The gene calls are TRBV9 and TRBJ2-1, with 9 bases lining up with TRBD2. CDR3 length: 15 amino acids. V gave up 0 bases and J gave up 7 bases; unmatched junction bases: 5. Looked up from germline, CDR1 is SGDLS and CDR2 is YYNGEE. As DNA, the CDR3 is TGTGCCAGCAGCGTAGCCGGGACTAGCTTTAATGAGCAGTTCTTC. Translation gives CASSVAGTSFNEQFF.

The chain is built from TRBV10-2 and TRBJ2-3, with 7 nucleotides matching TRBD2. Germline values: CDR1 WSHSY, CDR2 SAAADI. The V and J ends lost 4 bases and 2 bases, in that order; junction bases with no gene match: 3. CDR3 length: 14 amino acids. The chain's CDR3 is CASSVRLATDTQYF. In nucleotides, the CDR3 is TGCGCCAGCAGTGTACGACTAGCCACAGATACGCAGTATTTT.

This clone has just one count. The chain has TRBV5-1 and TRBJ1-1, with 8 positions matching TRBD1. Trimming at V came to 4 bases and at J to 1 base, leaving 3 bases not matched to a gene. The CDR3 contains 14 residues. Per the germline V gene, CDR1 is SGHRS and CDR2 is YFSETQ. CDR3 sequence reads: CASSPGTGNTEAFF. The CDR3 DNA follows: TGCGCCAGCAGCCCGGGGACAGGGAACACTGAAGCTTTCTTT.

This clone was counted only a few times. The chain is built from TRBV7-8 and TRBJ2-7, with TRBD1 matching over 9 bases. Trimming cost V 0 bases and J 2 bases; bases outside gene matches: 5. The CDR3 runs to 16 residues. The germline V gene has CDR1 SGHVS and CDR2 FQNEAQ. The CDR3 DNA reads TGTGCCAGCAGCTTAGCGGAAGGGACAGGGCCCTACGAGCAGTACTTC. This encodes CASSLAEGTGPYEQYF.

The V call is TRBV6-9, the J call TRBJ1-2; TRBD1 agrees at 7 bases. The junction had 6 bases not matched to a gene; V was cut back by 0 bases and J by 2 bases. The CDR3 covers 16 residues. Looked up from germline, CDR1 is MNHGY and CDR2 is SVAAGI. The CDR3 sequence: CASSYSKKGANYGYTF. CDR3 bases: TGTGCCAGCAGTTATTCGAAAAAGGGGGCGAACTATGGCTACACCTTC.

The genes are TRBV5-5 and TRBJ1-3; a weak D match, TRBD1 (5 bases). There are 15 residues in the CDR3. CDR1 is SGHKS and CDR2 is YYEKEE in the germline V gene (reference sequence). Between the trimmed V and J ends, which lost 5 bases and 0 bases, there was a span of 12 bases. CDR3 amino acids: CASSTTGLSGNTIYF. CDR3 in DNA: TGTGCCAGCAGTACCACGGGGCTCTCTGGAAACACCATATATTTT.

The genes are TRBV24-1 and TRBJ2-5; D may match TRBD1 or TRBD2 (5 bases each). The CDR3 sequence is 15 residues long. The germline V and J ends were trimmed by 1 base and 4 bases, with 12 bases remaining between them. The germline V gene has CDR1 KGHDR and CDR2 SFDVKD. The CDR3 bases are TGTGCCACCAGTGATTTAGATGGGGACGGAGAGACCCAGTACTTC. Protein sequence: CATSDLDGDGETQYF.

The chain has TRBV27 and TRBJ2-1; possible D gene TRBD2, 5 bases. This CDR3 has 15 residues. Germline assignment: CDR1 MNHEY and CDR2 SMNVEV (reference sequence). With 5 bases removed from V and 7 bases from J, the gap between germline ends came to 18 bases. CDR3 residues: CASSIRPGYENEQFF. In DNA, the CDR3 is TGTGCCAGCAGTATTCGCCCGGGGTACGAGAATGAGCAGTTCTTC.

The chain joins TRBV4-2 to TRBJ2-2, with 8 bases that match TRBD1. V lost 5 bases to trimming and J lost 5 bases; unmatched junction nucleotides: 7. This CDR3 is 15 amino acids long. Germline CDR1 LGHNA, CDR2 YNFKEQ. DNA for the CDR3: TGTGCCAGCAGCGGACAGGGTTTTGGGACCGGGGAGCTGTTTTTT. It codes for CASSGQGFGTGELFF.

The chain links TRBV1 to TRBJ2-3; the tabulated D call, TRBD2, remains unverified against the DNA. TRBV1 is an annotated pseudogene. The CDR3 contains 15 residues. The CDR3 nucleotides are TGCACCAGCAGCCATTTAGCTGCACCCCCAGATACGCAGTATTTT. It translates to CTSSHLAAPPDTQYF.

The J gene is TRBJ2-1, the V gene TRBV10-3; TRBD2 aligns across 14 bases. The CDR3 covers 17 residues. Trimming took 3 bases from V and 10 from J; bases not matched to a gene: 11. Germline CDR1 and CDR2: ENHRY and SYGVKD. CDR3: CAISDPPGTSGRVEQFF. The CDR3, as DNA: TGTGCCATCAGTGATCCCCCCGGGACTAGCGGGAGAGTGGAGCAGTTCTTC.